This T cell receptor (beta chain) was recovered during a study of human T cells and chemical hapten exposure. TCRdb used MiXCR to reprocess the RACE reads, holding one entry per CDR3 protein. This sample has around 100,000 distinct CDR3 sequences, with roughly 10% found just once. Trimming took 5 bases from V and 1 from J; bases not matched to a gene: 6. Per the germline V gene, CDR1 is SEHNR and CDR2 is FQNEAQ (reference sequence). There are 16 residues in the CDR3. This clonotype was picked up many times. Time point denoted: pre-sensitization, week 0. Treatment denoted: therapeutic diphenylcyclopropenone sensitization with weekly scalp DPC.

The sequenced sample was whole blood, obtained in connection with sensitization to the hapten diphenylcyclopropenone (DPC). The chain joins TRBV7-9 to TRBJ1-3, with 9 bases aligning to TRBD1. The sequence was obtained from a woman in her sixties or seventies with alopecia areata. Some clones in this sample may be carry-over from other donors' samples. Here the CDR3 DNA reads TGTGCCAGCAGCCAAGACAGGGGGTCTTCTGGAAACACCATATATTTT. Amino acids: CASSQDRGSSGNTIYF.